The next 11 T cell receptor beta chains were all read from a single sample in a study of PD-1 blockade in classical Hodgkin lymphoma. Assay: immunoSEQ multiplex PCR; the TCRdb copy retains only in-frame clones and omits some. This sample has some 46,000 clones, with 60% to 85% found just once. Each patient experienced a relapse that followed autologous stem cell transplantation, and brentuximab vedotin exposure varied. Sequenced material: peripheral blood mononuclear cells (PBMCs), taken before the second cycle of nivolumab. All receptors come from a human donor with classical Hodgkin lymphoma.

This chain joins TRBV13 and TRBJ2-3, with TRBD2 matching 7 bases. CDR3 length: 15 residues. Germline loops: CDR1 PRHDT, CDR2 FYEKMQ (reference sequence). J gave up 5 bases and V 5 bases, and 10 bases lay outside the gene matches. The DNA for the CDR3 is TGTGCCAGCAGCCCCAAGCGGGGTACGGGAGATACGCAGTATTTT. Translating gives CASSPKRGTGDTQYF.

In nucleotides, the CDR3 is TGCGCCAGCAGCCAAGATTTGGAGATGGAGCTGTTTTTT. It encodes CASSQDLEMELFF. V and J are TRBV4-3 and TRBJ2-2; unclear D gene. The CDR3 contains 13 residues. Germline values: CDR1 LGHNA, CDR2 YSLEER. V was pared by 0 bases and J by 10 bases, with 9 bases between.

The rearrangement links TRBV5-1 to TRBJ2-1, with unresolved D. The germline V and J ends were trimmed by 7 bases and 0 bases, with 14 bases remaining between them. In germline, CDR1 is SGHRS, CDR2 YFSETQ. The CDR3 totals 15 residues. The CDR3 loop is CASQAAPSSYNEQFF. CDR3 DNA sequence: TGCGCCAGCCAAGCCGCACCAAGCTCCTACAATGAGCAGTTCTTC.

The sample holds one count of this clone. This sequence joins TRBV5-4 and TRBJ2-7; TRBD2 matches at 12 bases. V shed 4 bases and J 6 bases; nucleotides not matched to a gene: 8. CDR3 length: 15 amino acids. CDR1 and CDR2 from the germline V gene are SGHNT and YYREEE (reference sequence). The CDR3 nucleotides are TGTGCCAGCAGCCGAAGCCTAGCGGGGGGGCGCGAGCAGTACTTC. It encodes CASSRSLAGGREQYF. Together with reference TRBV5-4 and TRBJ2-7, the CDR3 gives the full variable domain: ETGVTQSPTHLIKTRGQQVTLRCSSQSGHNTVSWYQQALGQGPQFIFQYYREEENGRGNFPPRFSGLQFPNYSSELNVNALELDDSALYLCASSRSLAGGREQYFGPGTRLTVT.

The chain carries TRBV29-1 and TRBJ2-1, with D uncertain. V lost 7 bases to trimming and J lost 6 bases, with 16 bases between them. In germline, CDR1 is SQVTM, CDR2 ANQGSEA. The CDR3 has 13 residues. This chain's CDR3 is CSASALSPNEQFF. Here the CDR3 DNA reads TGCAGCGCAAGCGCCTTAAGCCCCAATGAGCAGTTCTTC.

This chain links TRBV6-5 with TRBJ1-2; D uncertain. CDR3 size: 15 residues. Trimming pared 2 bases from V and 1 base from J, leaving 11 bases between. Germline V gene sequence: CDR1 MNHEY, CDR2 SVGAGI. The DNA of the CDR3 is TGTGCCAGCAGTTACCCAGGAGCCCATAACTATGGCTACACCTTC. Its protein is CASSYPGAHNYGYTF.

The chain is built from TRBV4-2 and TRBJ2-3; D is undetermined. Looked up from germline, CDR1 is LGHNA and CDR2 is YNFKEQ. The CDR3 is 14 amino acids. The V gene lost 1 base and the J gene lost 0 bases, with 5 bases spanning the gap. CDR3: CASSQGGSTDTQYF. DNA for the CDR3: TGTGCCAGCAGCCAAGGTGGAAGCACAGATACGCAGTATTTT.

This rearrangement joins TRBV5-1 to TRBJ2-5, with D possibly called TRBD1 or TRBD2 (5 bases each). Trimming pared 0 bases from V and 4 bases from J, leaving 13 bases between. There are 15 residues in the CDR3. CDR1 is SGHRS, CDR2 YFSETQ, per germline. DNA of the CDR3: TGCGCCAGCAGCTTGGGTTCCGGGGACCCAGAGACCCAGTACTTC. The encoded protein is CASSLGSGDPETQYF. Full variable domain (outside the CDR3, taken from reference TRBV5-1 and TRBJ2-5): KAGVTQTPRYLIKTRGQQVTLSCSPISGHRSVSWYQQTPGQGLQFLFEYFSETQRNKGNFPGRFSGRQFSNSRSEMNVSTLELGDSALYLCASSLGSGDPETQYFGPGTRLLVL.

Only one count was recorded for this clone. The V gene is TRBV6-5, the J gene TRBJ2-2; TRBD2 matches 12 bases. The CDR3 has 15 amino acids. V lost 7 bases and J lost 5; bases outside the gene matches: 5. Germline loops: CDR1 MNHEY, CDR2 SVGAGI. The CDR3 bases are TGTGCCAGCACCCAGACTAGCGGGGGAACCGGGGAGCTGTTTTTT. Its translation: CASTQTSGGTGELFF.

This clone has more than one count but fewer than ten. The V gene is TRBV29-1, the J gene TRBJ2-5, with a possible D match to TRBD2 (5 bases). V was pared by 5 bases and J by 5 bases, with 12 bases between. Germline V lookup: CDR1 SQVTM, CDR2 ANQGSEA. The CDR3 is 12 amino acids. The CDR3 DNA reads TGCAGCGTTCCATGGACTGGGGAGACCCAGTACTTC. Translated: CSVPWTGETQYF.

The V and J genes are TRBV30 and TRBJ2-3; D is ambiguous. Trimming pared 0 bases from V and 5 bases from J, leaving 24 bases between. This CDR3 is built from 18 residues. Germline CDR1 and CDR2: GTSNPN and SVGIG (reference sequence). The CDR3 loop is CAWSVFVTRRNMRDTQYF. CDR3 nucleotides: TGTGCCTGGAGTGTGTTTGTGACCCGTCGGAACATGAGAGATACGCAGTATTTT. Together with reference TRBV30 and TRBJ2-3, the CDR3 gives the full variable domain: SQTIHQWPATLVQPVGSPLSLECTVEGTSNPNLYWYRQAAGRGLQLLFYSVGIGQISSEVPQNLSASRPQDRQFILSSKKLLLSDSGFYLCAWSVFVTRRNMRDTQYFGPGTRLTVL.